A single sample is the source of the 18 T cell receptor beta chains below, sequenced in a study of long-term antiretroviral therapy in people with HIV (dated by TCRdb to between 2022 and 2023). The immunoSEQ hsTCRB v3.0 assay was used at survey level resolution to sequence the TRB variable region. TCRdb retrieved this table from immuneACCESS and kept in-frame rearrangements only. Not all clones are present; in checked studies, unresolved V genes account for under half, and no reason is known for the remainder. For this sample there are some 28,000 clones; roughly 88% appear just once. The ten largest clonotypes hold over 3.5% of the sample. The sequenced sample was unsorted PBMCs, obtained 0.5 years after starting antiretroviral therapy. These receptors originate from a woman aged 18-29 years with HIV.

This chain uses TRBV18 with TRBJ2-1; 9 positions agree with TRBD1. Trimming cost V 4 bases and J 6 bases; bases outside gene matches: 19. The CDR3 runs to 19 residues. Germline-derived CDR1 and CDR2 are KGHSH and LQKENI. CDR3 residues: CASSRNEGSGTGWPNEQFF. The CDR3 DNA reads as TGTGCCAGCTCACGTAACGAAGGGAGCGGGACAGGGTGGCCCAATGAGCAGTTCTTC.

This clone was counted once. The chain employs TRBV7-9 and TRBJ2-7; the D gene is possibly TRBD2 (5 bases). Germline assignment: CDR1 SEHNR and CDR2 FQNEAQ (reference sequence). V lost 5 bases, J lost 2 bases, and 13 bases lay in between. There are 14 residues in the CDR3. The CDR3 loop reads CASSTPGLPYEQYF. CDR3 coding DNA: TGTGCCAGCAGCACCCCGGGGTTGCCCTACGAGCAGTACTTC.

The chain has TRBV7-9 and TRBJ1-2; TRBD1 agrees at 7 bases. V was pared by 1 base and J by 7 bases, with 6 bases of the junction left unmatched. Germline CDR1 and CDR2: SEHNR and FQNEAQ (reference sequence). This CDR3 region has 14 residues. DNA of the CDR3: TGTGCCAGCAGCTTAGAGGGGGCGAGAGTTGGCTACACCTTC. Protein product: CASSLEGARVGYTF.

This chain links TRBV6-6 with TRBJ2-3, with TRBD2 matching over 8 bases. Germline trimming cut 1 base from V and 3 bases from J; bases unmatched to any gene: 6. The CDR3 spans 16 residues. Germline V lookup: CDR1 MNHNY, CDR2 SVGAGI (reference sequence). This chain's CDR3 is CASSYFRTSSTDTQYF. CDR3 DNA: TGTGCCAGCAGTTACTTCCGGACTAGCAGTACAGATACGCAGTATTTT.

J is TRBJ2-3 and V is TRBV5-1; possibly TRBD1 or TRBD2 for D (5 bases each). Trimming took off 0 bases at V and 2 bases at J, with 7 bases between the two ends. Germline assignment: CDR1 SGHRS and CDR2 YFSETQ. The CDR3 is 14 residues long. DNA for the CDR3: TGCGCCAGCAGCTTGGAGGGGACCACAGATACGCAGTATTTT. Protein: CASSLEGTTDTQYF.

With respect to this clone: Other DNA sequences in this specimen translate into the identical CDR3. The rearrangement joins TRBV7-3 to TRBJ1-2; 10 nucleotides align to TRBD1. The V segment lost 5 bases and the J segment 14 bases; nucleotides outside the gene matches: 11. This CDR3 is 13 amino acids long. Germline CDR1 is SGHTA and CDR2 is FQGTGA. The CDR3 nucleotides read TGTGCCAGCAGCCCTCGTCCGGGACAGGGGTTAACCTTC. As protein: CASSPRPGQGLTF. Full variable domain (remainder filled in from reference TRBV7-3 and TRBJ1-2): GAGVSQTPSNKVTEKGKYVELRCDPISGHTALYWYRQSLGQGPEFLIYFQGTGAADDSGLPNDRFFAVRPEGSVSTLKIQRTERGDSAVYLCASSPRPGQGLTFGSGTRLTVV.

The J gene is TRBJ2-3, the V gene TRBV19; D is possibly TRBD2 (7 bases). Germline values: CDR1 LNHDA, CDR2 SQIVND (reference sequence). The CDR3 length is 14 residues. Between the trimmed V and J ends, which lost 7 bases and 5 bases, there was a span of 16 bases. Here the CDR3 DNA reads TGTGCCAGTACCGAGGGGGGGAGCGTAGATACGCAGTATTTT. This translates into CASTEGGSVDTQYF.

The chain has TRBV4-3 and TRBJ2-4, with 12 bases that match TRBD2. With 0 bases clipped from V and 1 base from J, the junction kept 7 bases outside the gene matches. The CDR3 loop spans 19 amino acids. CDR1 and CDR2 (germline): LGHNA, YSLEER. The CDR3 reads CASSQDQTSGSGAKNIQYF. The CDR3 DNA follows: TGCGCCAGCAGCCAAGATCAGACTAGCGGGAGTGGGGCCAAAAACATTCAGTACTTC.

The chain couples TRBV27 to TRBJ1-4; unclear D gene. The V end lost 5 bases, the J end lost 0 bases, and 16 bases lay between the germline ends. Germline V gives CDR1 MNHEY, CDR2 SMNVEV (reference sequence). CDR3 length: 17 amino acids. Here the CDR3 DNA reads TGTGCCAGCAGTCCCCAACCCCGAGCATCAACTAATGAAAAACTGTTTTTT. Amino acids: CASSPQPRASTNEKLFF.

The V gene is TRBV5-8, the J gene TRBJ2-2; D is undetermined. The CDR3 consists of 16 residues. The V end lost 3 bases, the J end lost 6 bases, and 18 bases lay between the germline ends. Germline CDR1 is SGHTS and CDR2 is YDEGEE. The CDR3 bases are TGTGCCAGCAGCTGGAGAGGACCTAGGGTGTCCGGGGAGCTGTTTTTT. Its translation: CASSWRGPRVSGELFF.

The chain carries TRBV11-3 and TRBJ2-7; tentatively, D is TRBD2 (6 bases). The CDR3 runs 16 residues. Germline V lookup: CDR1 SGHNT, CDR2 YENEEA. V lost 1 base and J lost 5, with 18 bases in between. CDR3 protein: CASSLGSGVGANEQYF. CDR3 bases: TGTGCCAGCAGCTTAGGTAGCGGAGTTGGGGCCAACGAGCAGTACTTC.

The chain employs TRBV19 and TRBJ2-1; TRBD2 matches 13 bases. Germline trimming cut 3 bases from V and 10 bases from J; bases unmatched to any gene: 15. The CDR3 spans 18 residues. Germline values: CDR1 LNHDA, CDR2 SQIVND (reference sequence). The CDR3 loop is CASSMYPILGLAGREQFF. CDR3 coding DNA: TGTGCCAGTAGTATGTACCCCATCTTGGGACTAGCGGGAAGAGAGCAGTTCTTC.

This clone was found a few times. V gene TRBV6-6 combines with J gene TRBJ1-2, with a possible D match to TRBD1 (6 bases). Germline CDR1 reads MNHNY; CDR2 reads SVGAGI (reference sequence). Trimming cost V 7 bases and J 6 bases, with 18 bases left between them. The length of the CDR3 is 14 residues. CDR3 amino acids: CASTDDRRGHGYTF. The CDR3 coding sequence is TGTGCCAGCACCGATGACAGGAGGGGTCATGGCTACACCTTC.

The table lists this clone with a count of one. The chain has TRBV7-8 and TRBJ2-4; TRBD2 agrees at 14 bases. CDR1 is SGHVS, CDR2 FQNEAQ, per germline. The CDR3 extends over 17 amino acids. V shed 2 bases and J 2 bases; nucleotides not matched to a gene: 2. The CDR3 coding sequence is TGTGCCAGCAGCTTAAGGACTAGCGGGAGGACCAAAAACATTCAGTACTTC. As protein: CASSLRTSGRTKNIQYF.

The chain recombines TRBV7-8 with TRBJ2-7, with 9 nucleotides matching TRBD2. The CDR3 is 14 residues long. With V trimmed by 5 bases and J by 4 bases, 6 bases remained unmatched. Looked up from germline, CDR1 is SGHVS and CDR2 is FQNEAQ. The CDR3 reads CASSRAGGDYEQYF. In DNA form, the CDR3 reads TGTGCCAGCAGCAGAGCGGGAGGTGATTACGAGCAGTACTTC. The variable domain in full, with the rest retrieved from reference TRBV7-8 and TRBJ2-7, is GAGVSQSPRYKVAKRGQDVALRCDPISGHVSLFWYQQALGQGPEFLTYFQNEAQLDKSGLPSDRFFAERPEGSVSTLKIQRTQQEDSAVYLCASSRAGGDYEQYFGPGTRLTVT.

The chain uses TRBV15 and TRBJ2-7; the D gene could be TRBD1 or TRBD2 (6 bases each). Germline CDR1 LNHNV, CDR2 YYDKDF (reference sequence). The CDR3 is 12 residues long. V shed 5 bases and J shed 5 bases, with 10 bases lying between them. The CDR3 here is CATSERGDEQYF. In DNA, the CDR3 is TGTGCCACCAGCGAGAGGGGGGACGAGCAGTACTTC.

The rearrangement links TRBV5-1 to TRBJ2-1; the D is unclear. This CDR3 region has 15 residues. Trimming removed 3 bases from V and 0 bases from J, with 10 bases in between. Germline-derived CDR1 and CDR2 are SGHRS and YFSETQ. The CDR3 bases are TGCGCCAGCAGCTCGACCAGAAGCTCCTACAATGAGCAGTTCTTC. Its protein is CASSSTRSSYNEQFF.

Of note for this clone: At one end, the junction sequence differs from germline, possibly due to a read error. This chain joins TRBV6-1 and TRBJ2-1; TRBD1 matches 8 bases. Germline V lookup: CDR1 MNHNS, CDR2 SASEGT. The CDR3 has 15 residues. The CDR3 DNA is TGTGTCAGCCCCCAAGGGGACAGGCCTTACAATGAGCAGTTCTTC. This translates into CVSPQGDRPYNEQFF.